The clone carrying this TCR beta chain was recorded many times. This entry comes from a study of T-cell reconstitution after alpha-beta-depleted transplantation in children. For TCRbeta, the library was prepared with unique molecular identifiers. TCRdb reprocessed the PCR reads via MiXCR and lists one record per CDR3 protein. The sample records a few hundred thousand distinct CDR3 sequences, approximately 9.7% being singletons. The sequencing used PBMCs from the stem cell graft donor, collected from the stem cell graft. The clonotype was recovered from a human donor who donated a stem cell graft to a child with SCID.

The CDR3 DNA reads as TGCGCCAGCAGCTTAATAGGGTACACTGAAGAGACCCAGTACTTC. Residues: CASSLIGYTEETQYF. This chain links TRBV5-1 with TRBJ2-5; D gene ambiguous. Trimming pared 2 bases from V and 3 bases from J, leaving 14 bases between. Germline loops: CDR1 SGHRS, CDR2 YFSETQ. The CDR3 covers 15 residues.